The clone carrying this T cell receptor (beta chain) was seen once. No antigen is known for it. CDR1 is DFQATT, CDR2 SNEGSKA, per germline (reference sequence). The CDR3 is made up of 13 amino acids. This specimen comes from a study of blood T cells in healthy people across ages. Each donor supplied ten milliliters of peripheral blood. PBMCs were isolated at a quantity of at least 6 million per sample. The use of a sample-barcoded 5' primer and a J-beta primer mix characterized a second PCR of about 6 to 12 cycles. The template-switch adaptor, which had 12 random nucleotides, put a tag on each cDNA molecule. TCRdb reanalysed the 5' RACE reads using MiXCR and keeps one entry per CDR3 protein. The repertoire consists of around 1,000,000 distinct CDR3 sequences, with 30% to 40% occurring once and the leading ten covering under 15%. Findings and limits, study-wide: Observed TCR beta diversity per million T cells went down as age went up. This fall followed a roughly linear course with age.

The TCR originated in a young man in good health. This chain joins TRBV20-1 and TRBJ2-5; 8 bases are shared with TRBD1. The closer fit of TRBJ2-7 to the DNA end suggests the J call may be wrong. Sequenced input: blood. DNA for the CDR3: TGCAGTGCTAGAGGACAGGGGAAGTACGAGCAGTACTTC. It translates to CSARGQGKYEQYF.